Listed here are 21 T cell receptor beta chains from one sample, sequenced in a study of cytomegalovirus exposure and HLA in healthy donors. Primers included in the PCR were 60 Vbeta and 13 Jbeta primers. Sequencing was performed with immunoSEQ multiplex PCR; in TCRdb, only in-frame clones are kept and a portion is missing. The table records approximately 79,000 clones, less than 80% of them present only once. The material sequenced was PBMCs. The receptors stem from a man in his forties in good health and CMV-seropositive.

V and J are TRBV27 and TRBJ2-3; 9 bases map to TRBD1. The germline CDR1 and CDR2 sequences are MNHEY and SMNVEV (reference sequence). The CDR3 covers 13 residues. Germline trimming cut 8 bases from V and 1 base from J; bases unmatched to any gene: 1. The CDR3, as DNA: TGTGCCAGCCGGGACAGGGGCACAGATACGCAGTATTTT. It encodes CASRDRGTDTQYF.

V and J are TRBV7-9 and TRBJ1-2; D is uncertain. Germline V gene sequence: CDR1 SEHNR, CDR2 FQNEAQ (reference sequence). Trimming cost V 7 bases and J 8 bases, with 17 bases left between them. CDR3 length: 13 residues. The CDR3, as DNA: TGTGCCAGCACCCGGGTGGTTGGTGGAGGCTACACCTTC. This codes for CASTRVVGGGYTF. Using reference TRBV7-9 and TRBJ1-2 for the parts outside the CDR3, the full variable domain is DTGVSQNPRHKITKRGQNVTFRCDPISEHNRLYWYRQTLGQGPEFLTYFQNEAQLEKSRLLSDRFSAERPKGSFSTLEIQRTEQGDSAMYLCASTRVVGGGYTFGSGTRLTVV.

The chain joins TRBV28 to TRBJ2-1; the match to TRBD2 covers 7 bases. Germline V CDR1 and CDR2: MDHEN, SYDVKM. Trimming took 4 bases from V and 6 from J; bases not matched to a gene: 6. CDR3 size: 14 residues. In nucleotides, the CDR3 is TGTGCCAGCAGTTCAACCCTAGCGGTCAATGAGCAGTTCTTC. Its protein is CASSSTLAVNEQFF.

V gene TRBV6-5 combines with J gene TRBJ1-5; TRBD1 might be the D (5 bases). Trimming took 6 bases from V and 6 from J, leaving 18 bases between them. Germline values: CDR1 MNHEY, CDR2 SVGAGI. The CDR3 loop spans 15 amino acids. The CDR3 sequence: CASSHNRAGGQPQHF. CDR3 DNA: TGTGCCAGCAGCCACAATCGCGCGGGGGGTCAGCCCCAGCATTTT.

This clone showed up just a few times. The genes are TRBV6-1 and TRBJ2-7; 8 bases map to TRBD1. The CDR3 spans 14 residues. The J segment lost 5 bases and the V segment lost 4 bases, leaving 7 bases of the junction unmatched. Germline CDR1 MNHNS, CDR2 SASEGT. The CDR3, as DNA: TGTGCCAGCAGTGGATTGCAGGGGGCTGACGAGCAGTACTTC. This sequence encodes CASSGLQGADEQYF.

This clone was picked up a small number of times. The V call is TRBV28, the J call TRBJ1-1; 9 nucleotides agree with TRBD1. From germline, CDR1 is MDHEN and CDR2 SYDVKM. V trimming: 6 bases; J trimming: 5 bases; junction bases outside the gene matches: 7. The CDR3 contains 14 residues. In DNA, the CDR3 is TGTGCCAGCAGCTCAACAGGGGGCAGAACTGAAGCTTTCTTT. Its translation is CASSSTGGRTEAFF.

This clone was found a few times. The V call is TRBV6-5, the J call TRBJ2-1, with 8 bases lining up with TRBD1. V lost 3 bases, J lost 8 bases, and 12 bases stayed unmatched. There are 16 residues in the CDR3. CDR1 is MNHEY and CDR2 is SVGAGI in the germline V gene. This CDR3 is CASSYKRTGKIDEQFF. CDR3 bases: TGTGCCAGCAGTTATAAGAGGACAGGGAAGATAGATGAGCAGTTCTTC.

In its sample, this clone was seen a few times. The CDR3 coding sequence is TGCAGCGGGCAGCCCCGACAGGTAGGTTCACCCCTCCACTTT. It encodes CSGQPRQVGSPLHF. The V gene is TRBV29-1, the J gene TRBJ1-6; possible D gene TRBD1, 6 bases. The germline V gene has CDR1 SQVTM and CDR2 ANQGSEA. With 7 bases removed from V and 9 bases from J, the gap between germline ends came to 19 bases. This CDR3 region has 14 residues. Drawing the rest from reference TRBV29-1 and TRBJ1-6, the complete variable domain is SAVISQKPSRDICQRGTSLTIQCQVDSQVTMMFWYRQQPGQSLTLIATANQGSEATYESGFVIDKFPISRPNLTFSTLTVSNMSPEDSSIYLCSGQPRQVGSPLHFGNGTRLTVT.

The V and J genes are TRBV28 and TRBJ1-2, with a weak D call TRBD1 (6 bases). This CDR3 region has 16 residues. Trimming shortened V by 7 bases and J by 0 bases, and 18 bases separated the two germline ends. Germline loops: CDR1 MDHEN, CDR2 SYDVKM. The CDR3 sequence: CASNLGGGAANYGYTF. CDR3 coding DNA: TGTGCCAGCAATCTCGGAGGGGGGGCTGCTAACTATGGCTACACCTTC.

J is TRBJ2-7 and V is TRBV6-5; 7 bases are a match to TRBD1. CDR3 length: 13 amino acids. CDR1 is MNHEY and CDR2 is SVGAGI in the germline V gene. The ends lost 11 bases at V and 0 bases at J; junction bases unmatched: 7. The DNA for the CDR3 is TGTGCCGTCCAGGGGGACAGCTCCTACGAGCAGTACTTC. It yields the protein CAVQGDSSYEQYF.

The chain is built from TRBV28 and TRBJ1-2; maybe TRBD1 (5 bases). Trimming pared 2 bases from V and 7 bases from J, leaving 17 bases between. This CDR3 has 15 amino acids. The germline gives CDR1 MDHEN, CDR2 SYDVKM. The CDR3 DNA is TGTGCCAGCAGTTTAGGGGAGGGGCGGGGTAGTGGCTACACCTTC. Protein sequence: CASSLGEGRGSGYTF.

This clone was picked up one time. The chain has TRBV19 and TRBJ2-3; perhaps TRBD2 as D (5 bases). The length of the CDR3 is 14 residues. V was clipped by 5 bases and J by 4 bases, with 13 bases between them. Germline CDR1 and CDR2: LNHDA and SQIVND (reference sequence). The DNA for the CDR3 is TGTGCCAGTAGTCGTGAGGGTATGGCAGATACGCAGTATTTT. This gives the protein CASSREGMADTQYF.

This chain links TRBV9 with TRBJ1-1, with 8 bases matching TRBD1. Germline V CDR1 and CDR2: SGDLS, YYNGEE. V dropped 3 bases and J dropped 4; count of bases not matched to a gene: 8. CDR3 length: 15 residues. The CDR3 DNA is TGTGCCAGCAGCGCCTCCAGCACAGGGGGCACTGAAGCTTTCTTT. The encoded protein is CASSASSTGGTEAFF.

V is TRBV7-9 and J is TRBJ2-3; D might be TRBD2 (6 bases). The CDR3 covers 13 residues. V was clipped by 9 bases and J by 1 base, with 11 bases between them. CDR1 is SEHNR, CDR2 FQNEAQ, per germline (reference sequence). CDR3 DNA sequence: TGTGCCAGTGGGGCTAGCGGCACAGATACGCAGTATTTT. Translating gives CASGASGTDTQYF.

This clone was observed a single time. V usage is TRBV29-1 and J usage is TRBJ2-3; TRBD2 matches at 8 bases. Germline V lookup: CDR1 SQVTM, CDR2 ANQGSEA. The CDR3 contains 15 residues. V lost 6 bases and J lost 0; bases outside the gene matches: 8. The CDR3 bases are TGCAGCGTCAGCGGGGGTGAACTTAGCACAGATACGCAGTATTTT. Its translation is CSVSGGELSTDTQYF.

The rearrangement uses TRBV27 and TRBJ2-2; D gene unclear. Germline CDR1 is MNHEY and CDR2 is SMNVEV (reference sequence). The CDR3 extends over 16 amino acids. The V gene lost 3 bases and the J gene lost 7 bases, with 18 bases spanning the gap. The DNA for the CDR3 is TGTGCCAGCAGTTTCTCTTCCCTGTTCCTCGGCGGGGAGCTGTTTTTT. This gives the protein CASSFSSLFLGGELFF.

V and J are TRBV30 and TRBJ2-3; maybe TRBD1 (6 bases). This CDR3 region has 13 residues. Germline V gives CDR1 GTSNPN, CDR2 SVGIG (reference sequence). Trimming shortened V by 8 bases and J by 8 bases, and 20 bases separated the two germline ends. The CDR3 loop is CAGSYMGAGTQYF. CDR3 bases: TGTGCCGGAAGCTATATGGGGGCGGGTACGCAGTATTTT.

This clone has more than one count but fewer than ten. J is TRBJ2-5 and V is TRBV28, with a possible D match to TRBD2 (6 bases). Germline V gene data show CDR1 as MDHEN and CDR2 as SYDVKM. CDR3 length: 14 amino acids. Trimming stripped 10 bases from V and 5 bases from J, with 20 bases between. Written as DNA, the CDR3 is TGTGCCACCAGCAGTTTACGGGGGACGGAGACCCAGTACTTC. Its translation: CATSSLRGTETQYF.

This rearrangement joins TRBV7-2 to TRBJ1-4; 7 bases fit TRBD1. The CDR3 runs to 15 residues. The ends lost 3 bases at V and 8 bases at J; junction bases unmatched: 9. Germline CDR1 reads SGHTA; CDR2 reads FQGNSA. The CDR3 region is CASSFYSGGYEKLFF. The CDR3, as DNA: TGTGCCAGCAGCTTCTATTCAGGGGGATACGAAAAACTGTTTTTT. Full variable domain (outside the CDR3, taken from reference TRBV7-2 and TRBJ1-4): GAGVSQSPSNKVTEKGKDVELRCDPISGHTALYWYRQSLGQGLEFLIYFQGNSAPDKSGLPSDRFSAERTGGSVSTLTIQRTQQEDSAVYLCASSFYSGGYEKLFFGSGTQLSVL.

This clone occurred a few times. The chain is built from TRBV6-5 and TRBJ1-1, with D possibly matching TRBD1 (6 bases). Germline CDR1 is MNHEY and CDR2 is SVGAGI. The CDR3 loop spans 14 amino acids. Trimming shortened V by 6 bases and J by 4 bases, and 15 bases separated the two germline ends. Here the CDR3 reads CASSLQGGGTEAFF. As DNA, the CDR3 is TGTGCCAGCAGCCTACAGGGAGGGGGCACTGAAGCTTTCTTT.

The rearrangement joins TRBV6-5 to TRBJ2-1, with 9 bases aligning to TRBD1. CDR1 and CDR2 from the germline V gene are MNHEY and SVGAGI. J lost 4 bases, V lost 2 bases, and 6 bases had no gene match. This CDR3 contains 16 residues. The CDR3, as DNA: TGTGCCAGCAGTTACGCGACCGGGACAGGGTACAATGAGCAGTTCTTC. Its translation is CASSYATGTGYNEQFF.